Described below is a single TCR beta chain sequence and its context. Here immunoSEQ multiplex PCR was the method, and the copy in TCRdb shows in-frame clones only, minus some. The data contain some 2,400,000 clones, about 94% of them singletons. The data were taken from a study of shared clonotypes between healthy human individuals. Overall study: A few men and two women, aged 18 to 49, were donors.

In the CD4+ fraction, cells were divided into CD45RA+ naive and CD45RA-negative memory subsets. The sequencing sample was made of naive CD4+ T cells sorted from blood. Specified subset: CD45RA+ positively selected. The receptor comes from a man younger than 35 in good health.

The CDR3 sequence: CSGWSTNTGELFF. The DNA for the CDR3 is TGCAGCGGTTGGAGTACGAACACCGGGGAGCTGTTTTTT. V gene TRBV29-1 combines with J gene TRBJ2-2, with D unclear. Trimming left V 7 bases short and J 0 bases short, with 9 bases between. The germline gives CDR1 SQVTM, CDR2 ANQGSEA. The CDR3 length is 13 residues.